A single sample is the source of the 25 T cell receptor beta chains below, sequenced in a study of blood T cell repertoires in COVID-19. Only in-frame clones appear in the TCRdb table, and some are missing; sequencing was by immunoSEQ multiplex PCR. The sample records 120,000 or so clones, 81% being singletons. Sample: peripheral blood. The receptor source for this set is a man under 40 with COVID-19, enrolled during active disease.

This clone was counted at least ten times. The V call is TRBV7-9, the J call TRBJ1-5; 8 positions match TRBD1. Germline CDR1 and CDR2: SEHNR and FQNEAQ (reference sequence). V dropped 4 bases and J dropped 4; count of bases not matched to a gene: 6. There are 15 residues in the CDR3. The CDR3 region has the DNA TGTGCCAGCAGCTCTACCGGGACAGGTAATCAGCCCCAGCATTTT. Translation: CASSSTGTGNQPQHF.

Notes on this clone: Other DNA sequences within the sample encode an identical CDR3. The rearrangement links TRBV3-1 (or the pseudogene TRBV3-2) to TRBJ2-6; D unresolved. The CDR3 consists of 15 residues. V was shortened by 0 bases and J by 1 base, with 4 bases between the two germline ends. The germline V gene encodes CDR1 LGHDT and CDR2 YNNKEL (reference sequence). CDR3 in DNA: TGTGCCAGCAGCCAAGATTTATCTGGGGCCAACGTCCTGACTTTC. This gives the protein CASSQDLSGANVLTF.

The chain is built from TRBV5-1 and TRBJ1-2, with 11 bases that match TRBD1. Germline V gene sequence: CDR1 SGHRS, CDR2 YFSETQ. V was clipped by 4 bases and J by 4 bases; unmatched bases: 12. CDR3 length equals 17 residues. This CDR3 is CASSPTSGGQGAYGYTF. The CDR3 region has the DNA TGCGCCAGCAGCCCAACCTCCGGAGGACAGGGGGCCTATGGCTACACCTTC.

This clone was recorded once. This sequence joins TRBV5-5 and TRBJ1-3, with D tentatively TRBD1 (5 bases). In germline, CDR1 is SGHKS, CDR2 YYEKEE (reference sequence). CDR3 size: 16 residues. V was clipped by 5 bases and J by 2 bases, with 17 bases between them. The DNA for the CDR3 is TGTGCCAGCAGAGGAGGGGACCAACTCACTGGAAACACCATATATTTT. It specifies CASRGGDQLTGNTIYF.

The CDR3: CASTFERGSYEQYF. The CDR3 bases are TGTGCCAGCACCTTCGAGCGGGGCTCCTACGAGCAGTACTTC. The V call is TRBV6-5, the J call TRBJ2-7; 7 nucleotides agree with TRBD2. CDR3 length: 14 residues. Germline CDR1 and CDR2: MNHEY and SVGAGI. Losses at the gene ends were 7 bases for V and 0 bases for J; bases not matched to a gene: 6.

The chain is built from TRBV20-1 and TRBJ2-5, with TRBD2 as a possible D gene (6 bases). The V gene's germline CDR1 is DFQATT and CDR2 SNEGSKA (reference sequence). CDR3 size: 11 residues. Trimming took off 6 bases at V and 3 bases at J, with 8 bases between the two ends. The CDR3 sequence is CSATGEETQYF. CDR3 sequence (DNA): TGCAGTGCCACGGGGGAAGAGACCCAGTACTTC.

The chain has TRBV18 and TRBJ1-2, with 8 bases that match TRBD1. The CDR3 has 13 residues. Germline V gene data show CDR1 as KGHSH and CDR2 as LQKENI. The trim removed 6 bases at V and 8 bases at J, leaving 8 bases unmatched. The CDR3: CASSPDREYGYTF. The CDR3 bases are TGTGCCAGCTCCCCGGACAGGGAATACGGCTACACCTTC.

CDR3 amino acids: CASAGHPYEQYF. CDR3 in DNA: TGTGCCTCCGCTGGACATCCCTACGAGCAGTACTTC. This rearrangement joins TRBV30 to TRBJ2-7, with D perhaps matching TRBD1 (5 bases). Germline V gene lookup returns CDR1 GTSNPN and CDR2 SVGIG (reference sequence). The CDR3 sequence is 12 residues long. Trimming left V 7 bases short and J 2 bases short, with 12 bases between.

The chain links TRBV19 to TRBJ2-3; 8 nucleotides match TRBD2. CDR3 length: 16 residues. Germline V lookup: CDR1 LNHDA, CDR2 SQIVND (reference sequence). Trimming cost V 0 bases and J 6 bases; bases outside gene matches: 8. The DNA of the CDR3 is TGTGCCAGTAGTATAGATCCCCGGACTAGCAGCGATACGCAGTATTTT. Translation gives CASSIDPRTSSDTQYF.

The chain joins TRBV30 to TRBJ2-3; 7 bases line up with TRBD1. V shed 3 bases, J shed 2 bases, and the junction held 11 bases outside the gene matches. The CDR3 sequence is 16 residues long. CDR1 is GTSNPN, CDR2 SVGIG, per germline (reference sequence). CDR3 amino acids: CAWRRGRQGSTDTQYF. The DNA of the CDR3 is TGTGCCTGGAGAAGGGGACGACAGGGATCCACAGATACGCAGTATTTT.

This clone has a handful of counts. The rearrangement links TRBV5-1 to TRBJ2-7; 9 bases line up with TRBD1. Trimming at V came to 4 bases and at J to 4 bases, leaving 6 bases not matched to a gene. CDR1 is SGHRS, CDR2 YFSETQ, per germline. CDR3 length equals 14 residues. This CDR3 reads CASSTGQGWYEQYF. The CDR3 DNA sequence: TGCGCCAGCAGCACCGGACAGGGGTGGTACGAGCAGTACTTC.

This chain uses TRBV28 with TRBJ1-2; possibly TRBD1 for D (6 bases). This CDR3 is 15 amino acids long. Per the germline V gene, CDR1 is MDHEN and CDR2 is SYDVKM. V was clipped by 3 bases and J by 8 bases, with 19 bases between them. CDR3 protein: CASSLPGNDGTGYTF. The CDR3, as DNA: TGTGCCAGCAGTTTGCCCGGAAATGACGGGACAGGCTACACCTTC.

The V call is TRBV28, the J call TRBJ2-3, with D perhaps matching TRBD1 (6 bases). The CDR3 loop spans 14 amino acids. Germline CDR1 reads MDHEN; CDR2 reads SYDVKM. V gave up 7 bases and J gave up 6 bases, with 17 bases separating them. The CDR3 nucleotides read TGTGCCAGCACCCAAATTCGGACAGCTGATACGCAGTATTTT. This sequence encodes CASTQIRTADTQYF.

This clone was seen a few times. This chain connects TRBV28 to TRBJ1-1; TRBD1 aligns across 8 bases. The J segment lost 8 bases and the V segment lost 5 bases, leaving 16 bases of the junction unmatched. This CDR3 spans 16 amino acids. Germline CDR1 and CDR2: MDHEN and SYDVKM. The CDR3 DNA reads as TGTGCCAGCAGTCCGCCAGAGAGAGACAGGGGATCAGAAGCTTTCTTT. Translated: CASSPPERDRGSEAFF.

This clone was seen a single time. The chain couples TRBV11-2 to TRBJ1-2, with 8 bases matching TRBD1. The V gene's germline CDR1 is SGHAT and CDR2 FQNNGV. Trimming cost V 5 bases and J 7 bases; bases outside gene matches: 6. This CDR3 spans 13 amino acids. Here the CDR3 DNA reads TGTGCCAGCAGCCCCGGACAGGGACGTGGCTACACCTTC. This codes for CASSPGQGRGYTF.

The chain couples TRBV3-1 (or the pseudogene TRBV3-2) to TRBJ2-5; 8 bases match TRBD1. After removal of 5 bases from V and 8 bases from J, the junction contained 10 bases not matched to a gene. The germline CDR1 and CDR2 sequences are LGHDT and YNNKEL (reference sequence). This CDR3 region has 14 residues. Here the CDR3 DNA reads TGTGCCAGCAGCGATACTACAGGGGGTAACACCCAGTACTTC. This codes for CASSDTTGGNTQYF.

The chain has TRBV7-2 and TRBJ1-2; 8 nucleotides align to TRBD1. Germline V gives CDR1 SGHTA, CDR2 FQGNSA. The CDR3 runs 16 residues. V shed 5 bases, J shed 5 bases, and the junction held 13 bases outside the gene matches. CDR3 sequence reads: CASSTTPPDRGYGYTF. DNA for the CDR3: TGTGCCAGCAGCACTACTCCCCCTGACAGGGGTTATGGCTACACCTTC.

The chain couples TRBV6-4 to TRBJ1-1; 9 bases map to TRBD1. Germline assignment: CDR1 MRHNA and CDR2 SNTAGT. Unmatched junction bases numbered 1, after V lost 0 bases and J lost 8 bases. This CDR3 has 13 residues. DNA of the CDR3: TGTGCCAGCAGTGACTCGGGGACAGGGGAAGCTTTCTTT. Its translation: CASSDSGTGEAFF.

This chain connects TRBV6-6 to TRBJ1-3; 9 bases agree with TRBD1. CDR3 length equals 15 residues. Germline assignment: CDR1 MNHNY and CDR2 SVGAGI (reference sequence). V dropped 2 bases and J dropped 4; count of bases not matched to a gene: 3. The CDR3 region is CASSYGTGQGNTIYF. CDR3 DNA sequence: TGTGCCAGCAGTTACGGGACAGGGCAGGGAAACACCATATATTTT.

The chain combines TRBV9 with TRBJ2-7; no firm D call. Germline CDR1 SGDLS, CDR2 YYNGEE. The CDR3 consists of 13 residues. V was pared by 0 bases and J by 5 bases, with 9 bases between. The CDR3 nucleotides are TGTGCCAGCAGCGTAGATTTGGCACACGAGCAGTACTTC. This translates into CASSVDLAHEQYF.

The rearrangement joins TRBV5-1 to TRBJ1-2; D is undetermined. The CDR3 loop spans 15 amino acids. Germline-derived CDR1 and CDR2 are SGHRS and YFSETQ. V was shortened by 0 bases and J by 0 bases, with 9 bases between the two germline ends. Here the CDR3 DNA reads TGCGCCAGCAGCTTGGACGCGGGAGCTAACTATGGCTACACCTTC. Amino acid sequence: CASSLDAGANYGYTF.

This chain links TRBV7-8 with TRBJ2-5; 10 nucleotides match TRBD2. This CDR3 has 15 residues. Germline assignment: CDR1 SGHVS and CDR2 FQNEAQ. V gave up 1 base and J gave up 4 bases; unmatched junction bases: 3. In DNA form, the CDR3 reads TGTGCCAGCAGCTTAGAGCGGGGGGGCAGAGAGACCCAGTACTTC. This codes for CASSLERGGRETQYF.

The gene calls are TRBV6-5 and TRBJ1-5; D may be TRBD1 (5 bases). Germline-derived CDR1 and CDR2 are MNHEY and SVGAGI. Trimming pared 6 bases from V and 2 bases from J, leaving 14 bases between. This CDR3 contains 15 residues. CDR3 region: CASSVRGDGNQPQHF. As DNA, the CDR3 is TGTGCCAGCAGCGTACGGGGGGACGGCAATCAGCCCCAGCATTTT.

The rearrangement links TRBV4-1 to TRBJ2-3, with 13 bases that match TRBD2. Per germline, CDR1 MGHRA and CDR2 YSYEKL. The CDR3 is 20 amino acids. J was trimmed by 4 bases and V by 0 bases; bases with no gene match: 13. CDR3 in DNA: TGCGCCAGCAGCCAAGAAGGTTTCCACTTACTAGCGGGGGGGCCAGATACGCAGTATTTT. This translates into CASSQEGFHLLAGGPDTQYF.

V gene TRBV19 combines with J gene TRBJ2-1, with D tentatively TRBD2 (5 bases). V gave up 5 bases and J gave up 9 bases, with 20 bases separating them. Germline V gene lookup returns CDR1 LNHDA and CDR2 SQIVND (reference sequence). The CDR3 covers 15 residues. The CDR3 here is CASSPLVWKDAEQFF. CDR3 coding DNA: TGTGCCAGTAGTCCACTAGTCTGGAAAGATGCTGAGCAGTTCTTC.